The 13 T cell receptor beta chains in this list originate from one sample, sequenced in a study of blood T cell repertoires in COVID-19 (dated by TCRdb to 2019 to 2021). The method behind the library was the immunoSEQ multiplex PCR assay. TCRdb took over this immuneACCESS table, retaining in-frame rearrangements with V and J assigned. Such tables are incomplete; in checked studies, under half of the missing clones stem from an unresolved V gene, and the remainder is unexplained. Across this sample there are under 130,000 clones, with around 90% seen only once. The leading ten clones occupy approximately 3.7% of the sample. Sequencing input: peripheral blood. These receptors all come from a human donor in a cohort sampled during active COVID-19.

The chain couples TRBV5-1 to TRBJ2-7; 7 nucleotides agree with TRBD2. Germline values: CDR1 SGHRS, CDR2 YFSETQ. The length of the CDR3 is 15 residues. With 1 base clipped from V and 3 bases from J, the junction kept 7 bases outside the gene matches. The CDR3 DNA sequence: TGCGCCAGCAGCTTGCTTCCGGGACTACACTACGAGCAGTACTTC. Amino acids: CASSLLPGLHYEQYF. The entire variable domain, with the rest obtained from reference TRBV5-1 and TRBJ2-7, is as follows: KAGVTQTPRYLIKTRGQQVTLSCSPISGHRSVSWYQQTPGQGLQFLFEYFSETQRNKGNFPGRFSGRQFSNSRSEMNVSTLELGDSALYLCASSLLPGLHYEQYFGPGTRLTVT.

This sequence joins TRBV3-1 (or the pseudogene TRBV3-2) and TRBJ2-1; 10 bases map to TRBD2. The CDR3 is 17 residues long. Germline CDR1 LGHDT, CDR2 YNNKEL (reference sequence). V was pared by 0 bases and J by 3 bases, with 5 bases of the junction left unmatched. CDR3 nucleotides: TGTGCCAGCAGCCAAGATGTCCGGACTAGCGGCTACAATGAGCAGTTCTTC. Protein: CASSQDVRTSGYNEQFF.

The J gene is TRBJ1-5, the V gene TRBV3-1 (or the pseudogene TRBV3-2); 9 nucleotides match TRBD1. Germline values: CDR1 LGHDT, CDR2 YNNKEL (reference sequence). The CDR3 is 16 residues long. J gave up 4 bases and V 3 bases, and 7 bases lay outside the gene matches. The CDR3 nucleotides are TGTGCCAGCAGCCAGGCCGGGACAGGGAAGAATCAGCCCCAGCATTTT. Its protein product is CASSQAGTGKNQPQHF.

This chain joins TRBV19 and TRBJ2-7, with TRBD2 identical over 7 bases. The CDR3 loop spans 15 amino acids. The ends lost 7 bases at V and 2 bases at J; junction bases unmatched: 11. CDR1 LNHDA and CDR2 SQIVND come from the germline V gene (reference sequence). This CDR3 reads CASNAKGRAPYEQYF. The CDR3 bases are TGTGCCAGTAATGCTAAGGGGAGGGCCCCCTACGAGCAGTACTTC.

The chain recombines TRBV10-3 with TRBJ2-5; 7 positions agree with TRBD2. Per germline, CDR1 ENHRY and CDR2 SYGVKD. The CDR3 covers 15 residues. V lost 0 bases to trimming and J lost 5 bases; unmatched junction nucleotides: 6. The CDR3 loop reads CAISESDLSGETQYF. The CDR3 nucleotides are TGTGCCATCAGTGAGTCTGATCTTAGCGGGGAGACCCAGTACTTC.

The gene calls are TRBV27 and TRBJ2-1; TRBD2 aligns across 10 bases. The CDR3 is made up of 15 amino acids. Per the germline V gene, CDR1 is MNHEY and CDR2 is SMNVEV (reference sequence). V trimming: 5 bases; J trimming: 10 bases; junction bases outside the gene matches: 11. The CDR3 loop reads CASSRLAGPSGEQFF. The CDR3 DNA reads TGTGCCAGCAGTCGACTAGCGGGCCCCTCTGGGGAGCAGTTCTTC.

The V and J genes are TRBV11-1 and TRBJ1-2, with D unclear. Looked up from germline, CDR1 is SGHAT and CDR2 is FQDESV (reference sequence). Trimming shortened V by 6 bases and J by 4 bases, and 18 bases separated the two germline ends. The CDR3 extends over 15 amino acids. The CDR3 loop is CASSYDGGPLYGYTF. CDR3 bases: TGTGCCAGCAGTTATGACGGCGGGCCACTCTATGGCTACACCTTC.

This clone was detected only once. The chain links TRBV28 to TRBJ1-2; D not resolved. Trimming stripped 3 bases from V and 1 base from J, with 3 bases between. Germline assignment: CDR1 MDHEN and CDR2 SYDVKM. This CDR3 is built from 12 residues. DNA of the CDR3: TGTGCCAGCAGTTTTAGTAACTATGGCTACACCTTC. This sequence encodes CASSFSNYGYTF.

V is TRBV3-1 (or the pseudogene TRBV3-2) and J is TRBJ2-7, with 13 bases aligning to TRBD2. Per germline, CDR1 LGHDT and CDR2 YNNKEL (reference sequence). The CDR3 is 14 amino acids. The V segment lost 7 bases and the J segment 3 bases; nucleotides outside the gene matches: 3. DNA of the CDR3: TGTGCCAGCACCCGGACTAGCGGGGGCTACGAGCAGTACTTC. Translated: CASTRTSGGYEQYF.

The sample holds a few counts of this clone. This chain uses TRBV6-4 with TRBJ1-1; 7 bases align to TRBD1. V shed 6 bases and J 1 base; nucleotides not matched to a gene: 8. CDR1 is MRHNA and CDR2 is SNTAGT in the germline V gene. This CDR3 is 15 amino acids long. The CDR3 sequence is CASRESGGSNTEAFF. The CDR3 nucleotides are TGTGCCAGCAGAGAGTCAGGGGGATCGAACACTGAAGCTTTCTTT.

This clone has a single count. The chain uses TRBV23-1 and TRBJ1-3; tentatively, D is TRBD1 (5 bases). TRBV23-1 is identified as an open reading frame with a role that is uncertain. This CDR3 contains 14 residues. Trimming left V 3 bases short and J 4 bases short, with 10 bases between. The chain's CDR3 is CASSQGLTGNTIYF. The CDR3 bases are TGCGCCAGCAGTCAGGGGCTGACGGGAAACACCATATATTTT.

This sequence joins TRBV2 and TRBJ2-4; perhaps TRBD2 as D (5 bases). Trimming stripped 3 bases from V and 0 bases from J, with 12 bases between. The CDR3 runs to 16 residues. In germline, CDR1 is SNHLY, CDR2 FYNNEI. In nucleotides, the CDR3 is TGTGCCAGCAGTGATGAGGGTAACTTAGCCAAAAACATTCAGTACTTC. Amino acid sequence: CASSDEGNLAKNIQYF. Filled out from reference TRBV2 and TRBJ2-4, the complete variable domain reads EPEVTQTPSHQVTQMGQEVILRCVPISNHLYFYWYRQILGQKVEFLVSFYNNEISEKSEIFDDQFSVERPDGSNFTLKIRSTKLEDSAMYFCASSDEGNLAKNIQYFGAGTRLSVL.

This clone turned up a few times. Here the CDR3 DNA reads TGTGCCTGGAGCCGAGACAGGGCGAGGCGCGAGCAGTACTTC. Protein: CAWSRDRARREQYF. The J gene is TRBJ2-7, the V gene TRBV30, with 7 bases that match TRBD1. The junction had 11 bases not matched to a gene; V was cut back by 3 bases and J by 6 bases. This CDR3 spans 14 amino acids. From germline, CDR1 is GTSNPN and CDR2 SVGIG (reference sequence).